Detailed here is one T cell receptor beta chain. The antigen is undetermined. This sample was taken from a study of CD8 T cells in Susac syndrome. Points from the study as a whole: The study conceded that its TCR sequencing and HLA analysis involved relatively few individuals.

Controls were age- and sex-matched healthy donors. FACS enriched CD8+ TEMRA cells, while bulk CD8+ and CD4+ were negatively isolated. Germline CDR1 LNHDA, CDR2 SQIVND (reference sequence). The CDR3 runs to 13 residues. V dropped 5 bases and J dropped 5 bases, with 12 bases sitting between them. RNA totalling about 0.45 to 1 ug underwent reverse transcription with random hexamers. With immunoSEQ multiplex PCR, TCR beta CDR3 was amplified across 54 Vbeta and 13 Jbeta. One entry per CDR3 protein, called by TCRdb with MiXCR from the immunoSEQ multiplex PCR reads. Of some 190,000 distinct CDR3 sequences in the sample, approximately 95% were seen once.

The chain couples TRBV19 to TRBJ2-5, with D maybe TRBD2 (5 bases). This clonotype was sampled from a human donor in good health. Specimen: CD4+ T cells from PBMCs. CDR3 DNA sequence: TGTGCCAGTAGTCCGGGATTTACGGAGACCCAGTACTTC. This sequence encodes CASSPGFTETQYF.